These T cell receptor beta chains were read from a single sample in a study of cytomegalovirus exposure and HLA in healthy donors. Assay: immunoSEQ multiplex PCR; the TCRdb copy retains only in-frame clones and omits some. This repertoire includes fewer than 85,000 clones. The sequenced material came from PBMCs. The source of these receptors is a man aged 30-40 years in good health and CMV-seronegative. Both conserved end residues are part of each CDR3. A D gene is named only where the DNA matches it firmly.

cdr3_nt	cdr3_aa	v_call	j_call	d_call
TGTGCCAGTAGTGAATTAGCGGCCCCGCTTTCAGATACGCAGTATTTT	CASSELAAPLSDTQYF	TRBV19	TRBJ2-3	NA
TGTGCCTGGAGTCTAGAGGGACAGCCCCAGCATTTT	CAWSLEGQPQHF	TRBV30	TRBJ1-5	NA
TGTGCCAGCAGCTGGGGGACACCGCTAGCCAAAAACATTCAGTACTTC	CASSWGTPLAKNIQYF	TRBV7-9	TRBJ2-4	NA
TGTGCCAGCAGCCCTAGCGGGGGGACCCGCGATACGCAGTATTTT	CASSPSGGTRDTQYF	TRBV11-2	TRBJ2-3	TRBD2
TGTGCCAGCACCTTAGGGGACAGGGGAGGTGATGAGCAGTTCTTC	CASTLGDRGGDEQFF	TRBV25-1	TRBJ2-1	TRBD1
TGTGCCAGCAGCCCACGGGGGATAAGGGGCAGGGATGAGCAGTTCTTC	CASSPRGIRGRDEQFF	TRBV7-3	TRBJ2-1	NA
TGCAGCGTTGAATCGGTCGATCGGAGCACTGAAGCTTTCTTT	CSVESVDRSTEAFF	TRBV29-1	TRBJ1-1	NA
TGCGCCAGCAGCTCGAGGGTTTCAGGAAACACCATATATTTT	CASSSRVSGNTIYF	TRBV4-3	TRBJ1-3	NA
TGTGCCAGTAGTATCCTAGCGGGGGCCTACGAGCAGTACTTC	CASSILAGAYEQYF	TRBV19	TRBJ2-7	TRBD2
TGTGCCAGCTCTTTGGAGAGTGGAAACACCATATATTTT	CASSLESGNTIYF	TRBV18	TRBJ1-3	NA
TGTGCCAGCTCAGTTCGGAATCAGCCCCAGCATTTT	CASSVRNQPQHF	TRBV18	TRBJ1-5	NA
TGCGCCAGCAGCTTACGACTAGCGGGGAGCTACAATGAGCAGTTCTTC	CASSLRLAGSYNEQFF	TRBV5-1	TRBJ2-1	TRBD2
TGTGCCAGCGCCCCGACTGGGTATTACGAGCAGTACTTC	CASAPTGYYEQYF	TRBV5-6	TRBJ2-7	NA
TGTGCCAGCAGTTATGGGACAGGCCGTAATTCACCCCTCCACTTT	CASSYGTGRNSPLHF	TRBV6-5	TRBJ1-6	TRBD1
TGTGCCAGCACCCGACTAGCGGGGGCCCTCAGCACAGATACGCAGTATTTT	CASTRLAGALSTDTQYF	TRBV27	TRBJ2-3	TRBD2
TGCGCCAGCAGTGAATCGAATGCCAGGGAGCCCCAGCATTTT	CASSESNAREPQHF	TRBV10-2	TRBJ1-5	NA
TGTGCCTGGAGTGTGCGGGGCGCCACAGATACGCAGTATTTT	CAWSVRGATDTQYF	TRBV30	TRBJ2-3	NA
TGCGCCAGCAGCCCCGGGGTATGGCCCAGCAATCAGCCCCAGCATTTT	CASSPGVWPSNQPQHF	TRBV4-3	TRBJ1-5	NA
TGCGCCAGCAGACCGGCAGGGCCGTATGGCTACACCTTC	CASRPAGPYGYTF	TRBV5-1	TRBJ1-2	NA
TGTGCCTGGGTGACTCTAGCGGGGTCCTACAATGAGCAGTTCTTC	CAWVTLAGSYNEQFF	TRBV30	TRBJ2-1	TRBD2
TGTGCCAGCAGCCCTCGACAGGGAGTAAGGAATGAGCAGTTCTTC	CASSPRQGVRNEQFF	TRBV27	TRBJ2-1	TRBD1
TGTGCCAGCAGCCAAGGGAGGACAGGGGCCAAAAACATTCAGTACTTC	CASSQGRTGAKNIQYF	TRBV14	TRBJ2-4	TRBD1
TGCAGCGCAGGGGTTAACACTGAAGCTTTCTTT	CSAGVNTEAFF	TRBV29-1	TRBJ1-1	NA
TGCGCCTCGACAGGGTCTCTCTCTGGGGCCAACGTCCTGACTTTC	CASTGSLSGANVLTF	TRBV5-1	TRBJ2-6	TRBD1
TGTGCCAGCTCACCACAGGCAGGGGGGAATGGCTACACCTTC	CASSPQAGGNGYTF	TRBV18	TRBJ1-2	TRBD1
TGTGCCAGCAGCTTAGCGCTTTCAGGCCCCCCGGCCCGGTTT	CASSLALSGPPARF	TRBV11-1	TRBJ1-1	NA
TGTGCCAGTAGCCTAGGTCCTGGGGGCTCGAGCTCCTACGAGCAGTACTTC	CASSLGPGGSSSYEQYF	TRBV19	TRBJ2-7	NA
TGTGCCAGCAGAATGGGACAGGGGGCATACGAGCAGTACTTC	CASRMGQGAYEQYF	TRBV27	TRBJ2-7	TRBD1
TGTGCCAGCAGGAATGGAGTGGGCTATGGCTACACCTTC	CASRNGVGYGYTF	TRBV28	TRBJ1-2	NA
TGTGCCAGCAGCTTGGATCGGGGGGTTGTAGCCACAGATACGCAGTATTTT	CASSLDRGVVATDTQYF	TRBV5-6	TRBJ2-3	TRBD2
TGTGCCAGCAGCTTAGGGGGGGGACCGGGCTACACCTTC	CASSLGGGPGYTF	TRBV7-2	TRBJ1-2	NA
TGTGCCAGCAGCGTAAGAGGCCAGGGTGAAAAGCAGTACTTC	CASSVRGQGEKQYF	TRBV9	TRBJ2-7	NA
TGTGCCAGCAGCGTAGAACCGGGAGAAGGCTATGAGCAGTTCTTC	CASSVEPGEGYEQFF	TRBV9	TRBJ2-1	NA
TGTGCCAGCAGCTTGAGTACTAGCGGAACCTACGAGCAGTACTTC	CASSLSTSGTYEQYF	TRBV5-5	TRBJ2-7	TRBD2
TGTGCCAGCAGTGAGTACGGGACTCGCAATCAGCCCCAGCATTTT	CASSEYGTRNQPQHF	TRBV6-1	TRBJ1-5	NA
TGCGCCAGCAGCCAGGGGACAGAAGGTTATAATTCACCCCTCCACTTT	CASSQGTEGYNSPLHF	TRBV4-1	TRBJ1-6	TRBD1
TGTGCCAGCAGTGCACGACAGGGATCAGGCGAGCAGTACTTC	CASSARQGSGEQYF	TRBV25-1	TRBJ2-7	TRBD1
TGTGCCAGCAGTGGTAGCGGGTCCTACGAGCAGTACTTC	CASSGSGSYEQYF	TRBV2	TRBJ2-7	TRBD2
TGTGCCAGCGGGACACGGCCTCTACGGGAACCCCTCCACTTT	CASGTRPLREPLHF	TRBV13	TRBJ1-6	NA
TGTGCCAGCAGCTTGGTTTCAGCAGGCCCCTCCTACGAGCAGTACTTC	CASSLVSAGPSYEQYF	TRBV5-4	TRBJ2-7	NA
TGCGCCAGTTTAATGACAGGGAGTGAGACAGATACGCAGTATTTT	CASLMTGSETDTQYF	TRBV5-1	TRBJ2-3	TRBD1
TGTGCCAGCAGCTCGCAATCTAGCGGGAGGGACACCGGGGAGCTGTTTTTT	CASSSQSSGRDTGELFF	TRBV7-3	TRBJ2-2	TRBD2
TGCAGCGCAACCCCCGAACGTTCTTGGGACAGGGGGCACGGTTATCAGCCCCAGCATTTT	CSATPERSWDRGHGYQPQHF	TRBV29-1	TRBJ1-5	TRBD1